This entry lists 28 T cell receptor beta chains sequenced from one sample in a study of molecular identifiers for immune sequencing clone quantification. TCRdb recomputed calls from the PCR reads with MiXCR, one row per CDR3 protein. Seen here are some 97,000 distinct CDR3 sequences, under 40% observed once, and the top ten hold around 3.9%. Sequences were obtained from naive CD8+ T cells from blood, with Jurkat cell RNA spiked in. The subset: FACS-sorted CD8+CD4-CCR7+CD45RA+ naive T cells. The receptor set was obtained from a human donor in good health. Some libraries in this study had Jurkat cell RNA spiked in.

In this sample, this clonotype turned up many times. The genes are TRBV28 and TRBJ2-3; D gene ambiguous. Trimming cost V 3 bases and J 2 bases, with 15 bases left between them. Germline loops: CDR1 MDHEN, CDR2 SYDVKM. This CDR3 is 16 amino acids long. The CDR3 region has the DNA TGTGCCAGCAGTTTCAGCTCGCGTCAGCCCACAGATACGCAGTATTTT. Residues: CASSFSSRQPTDTQYF.

The chain recombines TRBV11-2 with TRBJ2-5; D gene ambiguous. This CDR3 region has 13 residues. Germline CDR1 reads SGHAT; CDR2 reads FQNNGV. The V and J ends lost 8 bases and 1 base respectively, with 11 bases between them. CDR3 nucleotide sequence: TGTGCCAGCGGCGTAACCCTCCAAGAGACCCAGTACTTC. Protein: CASGVTLQETQYF. The full variable domain, completed using reference TRBV11-2 and TRBJ2-5, is EAGVAQSPRYKIIEKRQSVAFWCNPISGHATLYWYQQILGQGPKLLIQFQNNGVVDDSQLPKDRFSAERLKGVDSTLKIQPAKLEDSAVYLCASGVTLQETQYFGPGTRLLVL.

This clonotype was detected ten times or more. The chain employs TRBV25-1 and TRBJ2-2; the D gene is possibly TRBD1 (5 bases). CDR3 length: 12 residues. Germline values: CDR1 MGHDK, CDR2 SYGVNS. V lost 5 bases to trimming and J lost 8 bases, with 9 bases between them. The CDR3 sequence is CASSLRAGELFF. The CDR3 nucleotides read TGTGCCAGCAGTCTCAGGGCTGGGGAGCTGTTTTTT.

This chain links TRBV7-3 with TRBJ2-3, with TRBD1 identical over 9 bases. Unmatched junction bases numbered 6, after V lost 5 bases and J lost 3 bases. This CDR3 is built from 15 residues. The germline CDR1 and CDR2 sequences are SGHTA and FQGTGA. CDR3 nucleotide sequence: TGTGCCAGCAGCGTCCCGGGACAGGGAACAGATACGCAGTATTTT. It yields the protein CASSVPGQGTDTQYF.

This clonotype was detected ten times or more. The V and J genes are TRBV29-1 and TRBJ1-1; TRBD1 matches at 8 bases. CDR1 and CDR2 (germline): SQVTM, ANQGSEA. The CDR3 runs 16 residues. V was clipped by 2 bases and J by 5 bases; unmatched bases: 13. Here the CDR3 reads CSVETGGRGRGTEAFF. CDR3 in DNA: TGCAGCGTTGAAACCGGGGGCAGGGGGCGTGGTACTGAAGCTTTCTTT.

The chain recombines TRBV7-8 with TRBJ2-1, with 7 positions matching TRBD1. This CDR3 has 15 residues. The germline gives CDR1 SGHVS, CDR2 FQNEAQ. The junction had 12 bases not matched to a gene; V was cut back by 5 bases and J by 8 bases. CDR3 in amino acids: CASSEPGQRIDEQFF. The CDR3 DNA reads as TGTGCCAGCAGCGAACCGGGACAGCGCATCGATGAGCAGTTCTTC.

The sample holds many counts of this clonotype. The chain has TRBV5-4 and TRBJ2-3; D is uncertain. The ends were cut back, 1 base at V and 2 bases at J, with 8 bases in the middle. The CDR3 consists of 14 residues. CDR1 is SGHNT and CDR2 is YYREEE in the germline V gene (reference sequence). CDR3 nucleotides: TGTGCCAGCAGCTTGTCTCAGATCACAGATACGCAGTATTTT. This sequence encodes CASSLSQITDTQYF.

This clonotype was seen a few times. The V and J genes are TRBV6-6 and TRBJ2-5, with TRBD2 identical over 12 bases. In germline, CDR1 is MNHNY, CDR2 SVGAGI (reference sequence). Trimming cost V 4 bases and J 2 bases; bases outside gene matches: 5. There are 16 residues in the CDR3. The CDR3 spells CASSSRLAGVQETQYF. For the CDR3, the DNA is TGTGCCAGCAGTTCCCGACTAGCGGGAGTACAAGAGACCCAGTACTTC.

CDR3 nucleotide sequence: TGTGCCAGCAGTTTAAAGCCCCTGTGGTCTAGCCCACGCACAGATACGCAGTATTTT. Translating gives CASSLKPLWSSPRTDTQYF. The chain uses TRBV28 and TRBJ2-3; D might be TRBD2 (5 bases). From germline, CDR1 is MDHEN and CDR2 SYDVKM. V lost 2 bases, J lost 1 base, and 22 bases lay in between. This CDR3 has 19 amino acids.

This clonotype was observed many times. This chain uses TRBV11-2 with TRBJ2-3; D is unresolved. V was cut by 4 bases and J by 5 bases, with 4 bases left in between. Germline CDR1 and CDR2: SGHAT and FQNNGV. The CDR3 is 11 residues long. CDR3 sequence reads: CASSSRDTQYF. CDR3 DNA: TGTGCCAGCAGCTCGAGAGATACGCAGTATTTT.

This clonotype was recorded many times. This rearrangement joins TRBV6-2 or TRBV6-3 to TRBJ2-3, with D possibly being TRBD1 or TRBD2 (5 bases each). Trimming left V 4 bases short and J 4 bases short, with 12 bases between. The CDR3 extends over 14 amino acids. Germline CDR1 reads MNHEY; CDR2 reads SVGEGT. CDR3 in DNA: TGTGCCAGCAGTTCAAGAGGGACCCCAGATACGCAGTATTTT. Amino acids: CASSSRGTPDTQYF.

CDR3 coding DNA: TGTGCCATCTACTGGTCCACCGGGGAGCTGTTTTTT. Translation gives CAIYWSTGELFF. This chain connects TRBV11-2 to TRBJ2-2; D is ambiguous. The CDR3 extends over 12 amino acids. Trimming pared 10 bases from V and 4 bases from J, leaving 10 bases between. Germline CDR1 SGHAT, CDR2 FQNNGV.

This clonotype was seen just once. One end of the junction fails to match germline, which may point to a read error. The chain recombines TRBV27 with TRBJ1-5; no firm D call. The CDR3 totals 15 residues. Germline V gives CDR1 MNHEY, CDR2 SMNVEV (reference sequence). For the CDR3, the DNA is TGTGCCAGCAGTCCCCTGGCTGTGGCCAATCAGCCCCAGCTTTTT. The encoded protein is CASSPLAVANQPQLF.

Details on this clonotype: A clone one base away is much larger, so this may be a read error. CDR3 sequence: CASSPRDREGTGDLFF. Written as DNA, the CDR3 is TGTGCCAGCAGCCCCCGGGACAGGGAAGGCACCGGGGATCTGTTTTTT. The chain combines TRBV7-6 with TRBJ2-2; 9 bases fit TRBD1. CDR3 length: 16 amino acids. Germline V lookup: CDR1 SGHVS, CDR2 FNYEAQ. The entire variable domain, with the rest obtained from reference TRBV7-6 and TRBJ2-2, is as follows: GAGVSQSPRYKVTKRGQDVALRCDPISGHVSLYWYRQALGQGPEFLTYFNYEAQQDKSGLPNDRFSAERPEGSISTLTIQRTEQRDSAMYRCASSPRDREGTGDLFFGEGSRLTVL.

This clonotype was recorded a few times. The chain uses TRBV7-9 and TRBJ2-7; the match to TRBD1 covers 9 bases. This CDR3 has 13 residues. The germline gives CDR1 SEHNR, CDR2 FQNEAQ (reference sequence). V was clipped by 8 bases and J by 6 bases; unmatched bases: 8. DNA of the CDR3: TGTGCCAGCCGGGACAGGGAGTATGGCGAGCAGTACTTC. This translates into CASRDREYGEQYF. Full variable domain (outside the CDR3, taken from reference TRBV7-9 and TRBJ2-7): DTGVSQNPRHKITKRGQNVTFRCDPISEHNRLYWYRQTLGQGPEFLTYFQNEAQLEKSRLLSDRFSAERPKGSFSTLEIQRTEQGDSAMYLCASRDREYGEQYFGPGTRLTVT.

The CDR3 coding sequence is TGTGCCAGCAGTGACCCTCTCGGACCCCTGATCCAAGAGACCCAGTACTTC. It yields the protein CASSDPLGPLIQETQYF. V gene TRBV25-1 combines with J gene TRBJ2-5; D unresolved. Germline V gene sequence: CDR1 MGHDK, CDR2 SYGVNS. The CDR3 contains 17 residues. The V end lost 3 bases, the J end lost 1 base, and 18 bases lay between the germline ends. Variable domain in full (rest from reference TRBV25-1 and TRBJ2-5): EADIYQTPRYLVIGTGKKITLECSQTMGHDKMYWYQQDPGMELHLIHYSYGVNSTEKGDLSSESTVSRIRTEHFPLTLESARPSHTSQYLCASSDPLGPLIQETQYFGPGTRLLVL.

V is TRBV28 and J is TRBJ2-1, with 11 nucleotides matching TRBD2. The CDR3 contains 16 residues. Germline V gene data show CDR1 as MDHEN and CDR2 as SYDVKM. The trim removed 6 bases at V and 4 bases at J, leaving 8 bases unmatched. The CDR3 reads CASSEIAGGGYNEQFF. CDR3 DNA: TGTGCCAGCAGCGAAATAGCGGGAGGGGGGTACAATGAGCAGTTCTTC.

The chain carries TRBV9 and TRBJ2-2, with 7 bases matching TRBD1. The CDR3 has 19 residues. The J segment lost 8 bases and the V segment lost 0 bases, leaving 19 bases of the junction unmatched. Germline CDR1 is SGDLS and CDR2 is YYNGEE. CDR3 DNA: TGTGCCAGCAGCGTAGTACCTATCGCAGGGGGATCGGCACAAGGGGAGCTGTTTTTT. It specifies CASSVVPIAGGSAQGELFF.

The CDR3 spells CASSYAPWVSVQGYIQYF. CDR3 DNA: TGTGCCAGCAGTTACGCCCCCTGGGTATCTGTACAGGGGTACATTCAGTACTTC. This chain connects TRBV6-2 or TRBV6-3 to TRBJ2-4; 7 nucleotides align to TRBD1. CDR1 is MNHEY, CDR2 SVGEGT, per germline. The CDR3 has 18 amino acids. Losses at the gene ends were 2 bases for V and 8 bases for J; bases not matched to a gene: 18.

On this clonotype itself: A read error may explain this, as a much larger clone is one base away. This chain uses TRBV7-6 with TRBJ1-5; no definite D call. The CDR3 runs to 16 residues. Per germline, CDR1 SGHVS and CDR2 FNYEAQ. The CDR3 bases are TGTGCCAGCGGCTTAGCAGTCGACGGTAGCAATCAGCCCCAGCATTTT. Translation: CASGLAVDGSNQPQHF.

Worth noting for this clonotype: This CDR3 is missing its conserved last phenylalanine or tryptophan, likely due to a read error. The chain couples TRBV4-1 to TRBJ2-4; D gene uncertain. Per the germline V gene, CDR1 is MGHRA and CDR2 is YSYEKL. V was cut by 0 bases and J by 0 bases, with 9 bases left in between. The CDR3 extends over 16 amino acids. The CDR3 protein is CASSQERRLAKNIQYI. DNA of the CDR3: TGCGCCAGCAGCCAAGAGCGCCGGCTAGCCAAAAACATTCAGTACATC.

This clonotype has ten or more counts. The chain carries TRBV9 and TRBJ2-7; possibly TRBD1 for D (5 bases). Germline lookup yields CDR1 SGDLS and CDR2 YYNGEE. V dropped 4 bases and J dropped 2 bases, with 10 bases sitting between them. The CDR3 consists of 13 residues. The CDR3 is CASSSDKPYEQYF. The CDR3 DNA reads as TGTGCCAGCAGCTCGGACAAACCCTACGAGCAGTACTTC.

The rearrangement links TRBV11-3 to TRBJ2-3; 7 nucleotides align to TRBD2. Trimming at V came to 3 bases and at J to 1 base, leaving 7 bases not matched to a gene. The V gene's germline CDR1 is SGHNT and CDR2 YENEEA. This CDR3 region has 16 residues. The DNA of the CDR3 is TGTGCCAGCAGCTTGATGGGCGGGAGTGGCACAGATACGCAGTATTTT. This encodes CASSLMGGSGTDTQYF.

As to this clonotype: It may be a read error: a sequence one base away is much more abundant. The J gene is TRBJ1-4, the V gene TRBV4-3; D call uncertain. Germline CDR1 and CDR2: LGHNA and YSLEER. The length of the CDR3 is 15 residues. Trimming stripped 0 bases from V and 7 bases from J, with 12 bases between. The chain's CDR3 is CASSQELRTREKLFF. CDR3 bases: TGCGCCAGCAGCCAAGAATTGAGGACCCGTGAAAAACTGTTTTTT.

The CDR3 here is CASSKTSGRRYEQYF. CDR3 in DNA: TGTGCCAGCAGCAAGACTAGCGGGAGAAGGTACGAGCAGTACTTC. The chain joins TRBV27 to TRBJ2-7, with 12 bases fitting TRBD2. This CDR3 spans 15 amino acids. J gave up 4 bases and V 6 bases, and 7 bases lay outside the gene matches. The germline V gene encodes CDR1 MNHEY and CDR2 SMNVEV (reference sequence).

This clonotype was detected a few times. V gene TRBV20-1 combines with J gene TRBJ2-7; 11 bases fit TRBD2. Losses at the gene ends were 5 bases for V and 4 bases for J; bases not matched to a gene: 10. This CDR3 spans 15 amino acids. CDR1 is DFQATT and CDR2 is SNEGSKA in the germline V gene (reference sequence). The CDR3 loop reads CSAPDLAGGWYEQYF. For the CDR3, the DNA is TGCAGTGCTCCTGATCTAGCGGGAGGCTGGTACGAGCAGTACTTC.

The chain combines TRBV4-2 with TRBJ2-4; either TRBD1 or TRBD2 may fit D (5 bases each). Germline CDR1 reads LGHNA; CDR2 reads YNFKEQ. This CDR3 spans 14 amino acids. V was trimmed by 0 bases and J by 8 bases, leaving 11 bases between them. For the CDR3, the DNA is TGTGCCAGCAGCCAAGATTCGCTGGGGGACATTCAGTACTTC. The encoded protein is CASSQDSLGDIQYF.

The chain couples TRBV2 to TRBJ2-1, with D possibly matching TRBD1 (5 bases). The CDR3 sequence is 14 residues long. V lost 5 bases and J lost 4, with 12 bases in between. CDR1 and CDR2 from the germline V gene are SNHLY and FYNNEI. CDR3 protein: CASSYDRDYNEQFF. The CDR3 DNA is TGTGCCAGCAGTTATGACAGAGATTACAATGAGCAGTTCTTC.